The 30 T cell receptor beta chains below all came from one sample that was sequenced in a study of blood T cell repertoires in COVID-19. The protocol was immunoSEQ multiplex PCR, while the TCRdb copy is restricted to in-frame clones and leaves out a portion. Of some 38,000 clones listed, around four fifths are singletons. Sequenced: peripheral blood. The receptors come from a man aged 60 to 75 with COVID-19, enrolled during active disease.

The gene calls are TRBV5-6 and TRBJ2-3; TRBD1 matches 10 bases. V was clipped by 2 bases and J by 4 bases; unmatched bases: 1. Germline CDR1 reads SGHDT; CDR2 reads YYEEEE. The CDR3 has 14 amino acids. The CDR3 loop reads CASSLGQGADTQYF. The CDR3 DNA reads TGTGCCAGCAGCTTAGGACAGGGGGCAGATACGCAGTATTTT.

The rearrangement uses TRBV11-1 and TRBJ1-1; D perhaps matches TRBD1 (5 bases). This CDR3 is 15 amino acids long. Germline V gene sequence: CDR1 SGHAT, CDR2 FQDESV (reference sequence). V was pared by 4 bases and J by 3 bases, with 15 bases between. CDR3: CASSSGSGPYTEAFF. CDR3 in DNA: TGTGCCAGCAGCTCCGGCTCAGGGCCTTACACTGAAGCTTTCTTT.

In this sample, this clone turned up once. V gene TRBV21-1 combines with J gene TRBJ2-7; the listed D gene, TRBD2, was not tested against the DNA. TRBV21-1 is noted as a pseudogene. CDR3 length: 19 residues. CDR3 loop: CASSNGGFGTSGFSGEQYF. The CDR3 DNA follows: TGTGCCAGCAGCAATGGAGGATTTGGGACTAGCGGGTTCTCGGGAGAGCAGTACTTC.

This CDR3 reads CASGLGQGQGSPGELFF. Written as DNA, the CDR3 is TGTGCTAGTGGTTTGGGGCAGGGACAGGGAAGCCCCGGGGAGCTGTTTTTT. The V gene is TRBV12-5, the J gene TRBJ2-2; 9 positions match TRBD1. Germline lookup yields CDR1 LGHNT and CDR2 FRNRAP. The CDR3 extends over 17 amino acids. J was trimmed by 6 bases and V by 1 base; bases with no gene match: 9.

The chain couples TRBV3-1 (or the pseudogene TRBV3-2) to TRBJ1-6, with D uncertain. The CDR3 covers 14 residues. Looked up from germline, CDR1 is LGHDT and CDR2 is YNNKEL (reference sequence). The ends were cut back, 2 bases at V and 9 bases at J, with 11 bases in the middle. The CDR3 here is CASSQRAGGSPLHF. As DNA, the CDR3 is TGTGCCAGCAGCCAAAGGGCGGGAGGTTCACCCCTCCACTTT.

A word on this clone: Other DNA sequences from this sample encode an identical CDR3 as well. The V call is TRBV7-3, the J call TRBJ2-2, with D hard to call. The CDR3 runs 14 residues. The V end lost 2 bases, the J end lost 6 bases, and 10 bases lay between the germline ends. Per the germline V gene, CDR1 is SGHTA and CDR2 is FQGTGA. CDR3 nucleotide sequence: TGTGCCAGCAGCTTAGCGAGCTCCGCCGGGGAGCTGTTTTTT. Translated: CASSLASSAGELFF. Based on the CDR3 plus reference TRBV7-3 and TRBJ2-2, the full variable domain is GAGVSQTPSNKVTEKGKYVELRCDPISGHTALYWYRQSLGQGPEFLIYFQGTGAADDSGLPNDRFFAVRPEGSVSTLKIQRTERGDSAVYLCASSLASSAGELFFGEGSRLTVL.

The chain uses TRBV27 and TRBJ1-4; D is possibly TRBD1 (5 bases). CDR1 MNHEY and CDR2 SMNVEV come from the germline V gene (reference sequence). The length of the CDR3 is 18 residues. Between the trimmed V and J ends, which lost 2 bases and 0 bases, there was a span of 16 bases. The CDR3 DNA sequence: TGTGCCAGCAGTTTAGTCCATCAGGGTAGGGCAACTAATGAAAAACTGTTTTTT. Translating gives CASSLVHQGRATNEKLFF.

The chain couples TRBV7-9 to TRBJ2-1; 8 bases are a match to TRBD1. V shed 3 bases, J shed 4 bases, and the junction held 5 bases outside the gene matches. Germline assignment: CDR1 SEHNR and CDR2 FQNEAQ (reference sequence). The CDR3 totals 15 residues. DNA for the CDR3: TGTGCCAGCAGCTTCGGACAGGGAGTTTACAATGAGCAGTTCTTC. Translated, it gives CASSFGQGVYNEQFF.

V and J are TRBV6-5 and TRBJ1-2; D may be TRBD1 (6 bases). CDR1 is MNHEY and CDR2 is SVGAGI in the germline V gene. The V and J ends lost 6 bases and 3 bases respectively, with 11 bases between them. This CDR3 has 13 residues. The CDR3 DNA reads as TGTGCCAGCAGGGTAGGACAGTACTATGGCTACACCTTC. This translates into CASRVGQYYGYTF.

The V and J genes are TRBV7-2 and TRBJ2-7; TRBD1 agrees at 7 bases. The CDR3 sequence is 14 residues long. Germline CDR1 and CDR2: SGHTA and FQGNSA. The junction had 4 bases not matched to a gene; V was cut back by 3 bases and J by 2 bases. The CDR3 nucleotides read TGTGCCAGCAGCTTGGACAGGCAGACCTACGAGCAGTACTTC. Protein sequence: CASSLDRQTYEQYF.

The chain uses TRBV18 and TRBJ1-4; possibly TRBD1 for D (5 bases). The CDR3 is made up of 16 amino acids. V lost 0 bases and J 0 bases, leaving 8 bases between the germline ends. Germline CDR1 reads KGHSH; CDR2 reads LQKENI. As DNA, the CDR3 is TGTGCCAGCTCACCACCGGCGGGGGCAACTAATGAAAAACTGTTTTTT. Translating gives CASSPPAGATNEKLFF.

The V gene is TRBV20-1, the J gene TRBJ2-5; 7 positions agree with TRBD2. There are 10 residues in the CDR3. Germline trimming cut 5 bases from V and 7 bases from J; bases unmatched to any gene: 1. CDR1 and CDR2 (germline): DFQATT, SNEGSKA (reference sequence). CDR3 in DNA: TGCAGTGCTTGGGGGGGGACCCAGTACTTC. Its protein is CSAWGGTQYF.

This chain links TRBV18 with TRBJ1-1; 7 bases are a match to TRBD1. V lost 3 bases and J lost 11; bases outside the gene matches: 6. The CDR3 consists of 12 residues. In germline, CDR1 is KGHSH, CDR2 LQKENI. The DNA for the CDR3 is TGTGCCAGCTCACCGCGGGACAGAGGGGCTTTCTTT. This codes for CASSPRDRGAFF.

The V gene is TRBV9, the J gene TRBJ2-5; D possibly corresponds to TRBD2 (6 bases). This CDR3 comprises 16 residues. Germline CDR1 reads SGDLS; CDR2 reads YYNGEE. V dropped 0 bases and J dropped 2 bases, with 14 bases sitting between them. Written as DNA, the CDR3 is TGTGCCAGCAGCGTAGTGGCCCGGGACTTACAAGAGACCCAGTACTTC. This encodes CASSVVARDLQETQYF.

This sequence joins TRBV7-8 and TRBJ1-2; D gene uncertain. CDR1 is SGHVS and CDR2 is FQNEAQ in the germline V gene. This CDR3 is built from 12 residues. V was clipped by 5 bases and J by 7 bases, with 11 bases between them. DNA for the CDR3: TGTGCCAGCAGCACGATCAAGAGTGGCTACACCTTC. Its protein product is CASSTIKSGYTF.

V gene TRBV10-1 combines with J gene TRBJ1-3; D is undetermined. This CDR3 is 13 amino acids long. The germline V gene encodes CDR1 WNHNN and CDR2 SYGVQD (reference sequence). The V gene lost 7 bases and the J gene lost 1 base, with 8 bases spanning the gap. CDR3 bases: TGCGCCAGCAAGCCAGGTTCTGGAAACACCATATATTTT. Its protein product is CASKPGSGNTIYF.

The chain joins TRBV28 to TRBJ2-5; 9 bases map to TRBD2. This CDR3 contains 17 residues. Germline lookup yields CDR1 MDHEN and CDR2 SYDVKM. V was pared by 6 bases and J by 0 bases, with 11 bases of the junction left unmatched. The CDR3 nucleotides read TGTGCCAGCAGGTCACGCGGGGCGGGAGGGTACCAAGAGACCCAGTACTTC. Encoded protein: CASRSRGAGGYQETQYF.

The chain couples TRBV5-1 to TRBJ2-1, with D tentatively TRBD2 (6 bases). The ends were cut back, 6 bases at V and 8 bases at J, with 15 bases in the middle. Germline CDR1 reads SGHRS; CDR2 reads YFSETQ. This CDR3 has 13 amino acids. The CDR3 reads CASTLGLTDEQFF. As DNA, the CDR3 is TGCGCCAGCACCTTAGGACTAACGGATGAGCAGTTCTTC.

This chain joins TRBV18 and TRBJ2-5; D possibly corresponds to TRBD2 (6 bases). V shed 4 bases and J shed 2 bases, with 11 bases lying between them. CDR1 and CDR2 (germline): KGHSH, LQKENI. This CDR3 has 14 amino acids. The CDR3 region has the DNA TGTGCCAGCTCACGGACGGCGGGGCAAGAGACCCAGTACTTC. It translates to CASSRTAGQETQYF. Using reference TRBV18 and TRBJ2-5 for the parts outside the CDR3, the full variable domain is NAGVMQNPRHLVRRRGQEARLRCSPMKGHSHVYWYRQLPEEGLKFMVYLQKENIIDESGMPKERFSAEFPKEGPSILRIQQVVRGDSAAYFCASSRTAGQETQYFGPGTRLLVL.

This chain joins TRBV20-1 and TRBJ2-1; D gene unclear. Germline CDR1 reads DFQATT; CDR2 reads SNEGSKA (reference sequence). The CDR3 sequence is 10 residues long. V was shortened by 3 bases and J by 7 bases, with 4 bases between the two germline ends. The CDR3 spells CSASLNEQFF. The CDR3 DNA reads as TGCAGTGCTAGCCTTAATGAGCAGTTCTTC.

The chain uses TRBV11-1 and TRBJ1-6; 7 positions agree with TRBD1. This CDR3 is 15 amino acids long. J gave up 5 bases and V 5 bases, and 6 bases lay outside the gene matches. CDR1 and CDR2 from the germline V gene are SGHAT and FQDESV (reference sequence). The CDR3 DNA reads as TGTGCCAGCAGCCAAAGACAGGGTGATAATTCACCCCTCCACTTT. Protein product: CASSQRQGDNSPLHF.

This chain connects TRBV9 to TRBJ2-1, with D possibly being TRBD1 (5 bases). Germline-derived CDR1 and CDR2 are SGDLS and YYNGEE. V gave up 1 base and J gave up 6 bases, with 14 bases separating them. The CDR3 consists of 15 residues. The CDR3: CASSVSGKGINEQFF. The CDR3 coding sequence is TGTGCCAGCAGCGTATCCGGAAAGGGGATCAATGAGCAGTTCTTC.

As DNA, the CDR3 is TGTGCCAGCAGTGAACGGACAGGGGGCTTTTACGAGCAGTACTTC. It yields the protein CASSERTGGFYEQYF. The chain recombines TRBV2 with TRBJ2-7; 11 nucleotides match TRBD1. There are 15 residues in the CDR3. Germline V gives CDR1 SNHLY, CDR2 FYNNEI. V gave up 2 bases and J gave up 4 bases; unmatched junction bases: 4.

The V and J genes are TRBV5-1 and TRBJ1-5; TRBD1 is a possible D gene (5 bases). The CDR3 loop spans 15 amino acids. Trimming removed 0 bases at V and 7 bases at J, with 14 bases between. The V gene's germline CDR1 is SGHRS and CDR2 YFSETQ. CDR3 sequence (DNA): TGCGCCAGCAGCTTGGAGGGGCGCGGGAACCAGCCCCAGCATTTT. It is translated as CASSLEGRGNQPQHF.

This chain links TRBV5-1 with TRBJ1-4; 10 nucleotides match TRBD1. CDR1 and CDR2 from the germline V gene are SGHRS and YFSETQ. This CDR3 contains 16 residues. V lost 9 bases to trimming and J lost 3 bases; unmatched junction nucleotides: 11. CDR3 protein: CATSPGQGIPNEKLFF. CDR3 nucleotides: TGCGCCACCTCTCCGGGACAGGGGATTCCTAATGAAAAACTGTTTTTT.

This chain uses TRBV19 with TRBJ1-4, with D perhaps matching TRBD1 (5 bases). The V and J ends lost 3 bases and 5 bases respectively, with 13 bases between them. The CDR3 is 15 residues long. The germline CDR1 and CDR2 sequences are LNHDA and SQIVND (reference sequence). CDR3 amino acids: CASSMVDKANEKLFF. The CDR3 region has the DNA TGTGCCAGTAGTATGGTGGACAAAGCAAATGAAAAACTGTTTTTT. Drawing the rest from reference TRBV19 and TRBJ1-4, the complete variable domain is DGGITQSPKYLFRKEGQNVTLSCEQNLNHDAMYWYRQDPGQGLRLIYYSQIVNDFQKGDIAEGYSVSREKKESFPLTVTSAQKNPTAFYLCASSMVDKANEKLFFGSGTQLSVL.

The rearrangement joins TRBV19 to TRBJ2-6, with 7 bases that match TRBD1. Germline CDR1 and CDR2: LNHDA and SQIVND (reference sequence). There are 18 residues in the CDR3. V lost 5 bases, J lost 2 bases, and 12 bases stayed unmatched. The CDR3 region is CASSSPGQTRPGANVLTF. The CDR3 DNA is TGTGCCAGTAGTTCGCCGGGACAGACCCGACCTGGGGCCAACGTCCTGACTTTC.

This clone was picked up one time. The rearrangement links TRBV6-5 to TRBJ2-1; D unresolved. The germline CDR1 and CDR2 sequences are MNHEY and SVGAGI. Trimming stripped 5 bases from V and 6 bases from J, with 11 bases between. The CDR3 runs 13 residues. The CDR3 loop reads CASSPPQSNEQFF. DNA of the CDR3: TGTGCCAGCAGTCCCCCCCAATCCAATGAGCAGTTCTTC.

The chain uses TRBV7-2 and TRBJ2-1; D not resolved. The germline gives CDR1 SGHTA, CDR2 FQGNSA. Deletions cut 1 base from V and 10 bases from J, with 17 bases between. CDR3 length: 15 amino acids. This CDR3 reads CASSLENSRLGEQFF. Here the CDR3 DNA reads TGTGCCAGCAGCTTAGAGAATAGCCGACTCGGGGAGCAGTTCTTC. The variable domain in full, completed from reference TRBV7-2 and TRBJ2-1, reads GAGVSQSPSNKVTEKGKDVELRCDPISGHTALYWYRQSLGQGLEFLIYFQGNSAPDKSGLPSDRFSAERTGGSVSTLTIQRTQQEDSAVYLCASSLENSRLGEQFFGPGTRLTVL.

The V call is TRBV28, the J call TRBJ1-6; D unresolved. V was cut by 7 bases and J by 9 bases, with 10 bases left in between. The CDR3 contains 12 residues. CDR1 and CDR2 from the germline V gene are MDHEN and SYDVKM. In nucleotides, the CDR3 is TGTGCCAGCACGGTTAGCAGTTCACCCCTCCACTTT. This encodes CASTVSSSPLHF.